A single sample is the source of the 24 T cell receptor beta chains below, sequenced in a study of breast tumors, draining lymph nodes, adjacent tissues. TCRdb reanalysed the multiplex PCR reads using MiXCR and keeps one entry per CDR3 protein. The data show some 120,000 distinct CDR3 sequences, just under 20% seen once. The lymph nodes were axillary draining lymph nodes from breast cancer patients. Sequencing was performed on axillary lymph node tissue. These receptors originate from a female donor with breast cancer. Some clones in this sample may be carry-over from other donors' samples.

This clonotype appeared many times. CDR3 sequence reads: CASSLVVGGETQYF. The CDR3 region has the DNA TGTGCCAGCAGCTTAGTGGTAGGGGGAGAGACCCAGTACTTC. The rearrangement uses TRBV7-6 and TRBJ2-5; tentatively, D is TRBD1 (6 bases). The germline V and J ends were trimmed by 1 base and 4 bases, with 10 bases remaining between them. Germline lookup yields CDR1 SGHVS and CDR2 FNYEAQ. This CDR3 spans 14 amino acids. Drawing the rest from reference TRBV7-6 and TRBJ2-5, the complete variable domain is GAGVSQSPRYKVTKRGQDVALRCDPISGHVSLYWYRQALGQGPEFLTYFNYEAQQDKSGLPNDRFSAERPEGSISTLTIQRTEQRDSAMYRCASSLVVGGETQYFGPGTRLLVL.

This clonotype was observed at least ten times. J is TRBJ2-5 and V is TRBV20-1; D gene ambiguous. Between the trimmed V and J ends, which lost 8 bases and 1 base, there was a span of 14 bases. The length of the CDR3 is 13 residues. Per the germline V gene, CDR1 is DFQATT and CDR2 is SNEGSKA (reference sequence). In nucleotides, the CDR3 is TGCAGTACGACTGGCACAACCCAAGAGACCCAGTACTTC. Protein product: CSTTGTTQETQYF.

This clonotype has a count of ten or more. The chain employs TRBV5-1 and TRBJ2-3; 11 bases match TRBD2. The germline CDR1 and CDR2 sequences are SGHRS and YFSETQ. CDR3 length: 15 amino acids. Trimming cost V 4 bases and J 1 base; bases outside gene matches: 2. DNA for the CDR3: TGCGCCAGCAGCCCGGGACTAGCGGGCACAGATACGCAGTATTTT. Its protein is CASSPGLAGTDTQYF.

Worth noting for this clonotype: The final CDR3 position lacks the conserved phenylalanine or tryptophan, pointing to a likely read error. This rearrangement joins TRBV30 to TRBJ1-4; a possible D gene is TRBD1 (5 bases). Trimming shortened V by 4 bases and J by 3 bases, and 15 bases separated the two germline ends. The CDR3 sequence is 15 residues long. The germline gives CDR1 GTSNPN, CDR2 SVGIG (reference sequence). The CDR3 coding sequence is TGTGCCTGGAATTGGCAGGGTGCTGCTAATGAAAAACTGTTTCTT. Translating it yields CAWNWQGAANEKLFL.

In this sample, this clonotype turned up many times. This chain connects TRBV29-1 to TRBJ2-7; a weak D match, TRBD1 (7 bases). The CDR3 is made up of 13 amino acids. Germline V gives CDR1 SQVTM, CDR2 ANQGSEA. V was shortened by 6 bases and J by 6 bases, with 18 bases between the two germline ends. The CDR3 nucleotides read TGCAGCGTCTGTGGACAGGCCGGGGGCGAGCAGTACTTC. The encoded protein is CSVCGQAGGEQYF.

The sample holds many counts of this clonotype. This chain uses TRBV7-6 with TRBJ2-5; TRBD1 agrees at 8 bases. This CDR3 region has 14 residues. Germline V gene data show CDR1 as SGHVS and CDR2 as FNYEAQ. Losses at the gene ends were 2 bases for V and 4 bases for J; bases not matched to a gene: 3. The CDR3 spells CASSLIGQGETQYF. The CDR3 DNA is TGTGCCAGCAGCTTAATAGGACAGGGAGAGACCCAGTACTTC. Full variable domain (rest looked up from reference TRBV7-6 and TRBJ2-5): GAGVSQSPRYKVTKRGQDVALRCDPISGHVSLYWYRQALGQGPEFLTYFNYEAQQDKSGLPNDRFSAERPEGSISTLTIQRTEQRDSAMYRCASSLIGQGETQYFGPGTRLLVL.

A single count supports this clonotype. A read error is possible here, since a much larger clone lies one base away. The chain recombines TRBV2 with TRBJ1-3; D perhaps matches TRBD1 (6 bases). This CDR3 comprises 14 residues. The germline V gene encodes CDR1 SNHLY and CDR2 FYNNEI. As DNA, the CDR3 is TGTGCCGGCAGGACGGACAGATCTGGAAACACCATATATTTT. As protein: CAGRTDRSGNTIYF.

The chain recombines TRBV18 with TRBJ1-1, with D possibly matching TRBD1 (5 bases). The CDR3 loop spans 13 amino acids. Trimming shortened V by 3 bases and J by 5 bases, and 10 bases separated the two germline ends. Germline assignment: CDR1 KGHSH and CDR2 LQKENI. CDR3 residues: CASSPDWGTEAFF. CDR3 nucleotide sequence: TGTGCCAGCTCACCTGATTGGGGGACTGAAGCTTTCTTT.

This clonotype was observed at least ten times. The CDR3 reads CASSPLRQGSGYTF. CDR3 bases: TGTGCCAGCAGCCCGCTGAGACAGGGCTCTGGCTACACCTTC. The chain recombines TRBV5-8 with TRBJ1-2; 7 nucleotides align to TRBD1. The CDR3 runs to 14 residues. The ends lost 4 bases at V and 7 bases at J; junction bases unmatched: 10. Germline-derived CDR1 and CDR2 are SGHTS and YDEGEE.

This sequence joins TRBV3-1 and TRBJ1-2; 8 bases are shared with TRBD1. CDR1 LGHDT and CDR2 YNNKEL come from the germline V gene (reference sequence). The CDR3 runs to 14 residues. The V gene end was trimmed by 4 bases and the J gene end by 4 bases; junction bases not matched to a gene: 5. The CDR3 reads CASSLRGPAYGYTF. The CDR3 nucleotides read TGTGCCAGCAGCCTCAGGGGGCCGGCCTATGGCTACACCTTC.

This clonotype has a count of ten or more. This chain joins TRBV20-1 and TRBJ2-1, with 9 bases matching TRBD1. Per the germline V gene, CDR1 is DFQATT and CDR2 is SNEGSKA (reference sequence). The junction had 11 bases not matched to a gene; V was cut back by 6 bases and J by 5 bases. The CDR3 length is 15 residues. The CDR3 here is CSAWKDRGVHNEQFF. For the CDR3, the DNA is TGCAGTGCATGGAAGGACAGGGGTGTCCACAATGAGCAGTTCTTC.

With respect to this clonotype: A much more abundant neighbour one base away suggests this may be a read error. This CDR3 fails to terminate in the conserved phenylalanine or tryptophan, so it likely reflects a read error. This sequence joins TRBV7-9 and TRBJ1-4, with D tentatively TRBD1 (6 bases). The CDR3 length is 14 residues. V shed 3 bases and J shed 8 bases, with 13 bases lying between them. Germline CDR1 is SEHNR and CDR2 is FQNEAQ (reference sequence). The CDR3, as DNA: TGTGCCAGCAGCTTCCTGGGAGGGGGAGAAAAACTGTTTCTT. It yields the protein CASSFLGGGEKLFL.

This clonotype was detected many times. The gene calls are TRBV7-8 and TRBJ1-5, with a weak D call TRBD1 (6 bases). The V gene's germline CDR1 is SGHVS and CDR2 FQNEAQ. The CDR3 has 14 residues. V was trimmed by 4 bases and J by 3 bases, leaving 10 bases between them. The CDR3 spells CASSSRQANQPQHF. Here the CDR3 DNA reads TGTGCCAGCAGCTCCAGACAGGCCAATCAGCCCCAGCATTTT.

CDR3: CASSMGRQPQHF. The CDR3 DNA follows: TGTGCCAGTAGTATGGGACGGCAGCCCCAGCATTTT. The J gene is TRBJ1-5, the V gene TRBV19; weak D call: TRBD1 (5 bases). V lost 3 bases and J 7 bases, leaving 7 bases between the germline ends. The CDR3 totals 12 residues. The V gene's germline CDR1 is LNHDA and CDR2 SQIVND (reference sequence).

CDR3 region: CASSPIGGLSPYNEQFF. In DNA form, the CDR3 reads TGTGCCAGTAGTCCTATAGGGGGGCTGAGCCCCTACAATGAGCAGTTCTTC. The rearrangement joins TRBV19 to TRBJ2-1, with D perhaps TRBD1 or TRBD2 (6 bases each). Germline CDR1 and CDR2: LNHDA and SQIVND (reference sequence). This CDR3 contains 17 residues. Deletions cut 5 bases from V and 2 bases from J, with 19 bases between.

There are many counts of this clonotype. CDR3 in DNA: TGTGCCAGCAGCCAAGATAGGGAACGGACAGGGCCAAGGGAGACCCAGTACTTC. It yields the protein CASSQDRERTGPRETQYF. This chain connects TRBV3-1 to TRBJ2-5; the match to TRBD1 covers 8 bases. The V gene's germline CDR1 is LGHDT and CDR2 YNNKEL (reference sequence). Trimming took 0 bases from V and 5 from J; bases not matched to a gene: 14. This CDR3 has 18 residues.

At least ten counts were recorded for this clonotype. The V call is TRBV20-1, the J call TRBJ1-2; D gene uncertain. Germline V gene lookup returns CDR1 DFQATT and CDR2 SNEGSKA (reference sequence). V was clipped by 6 bases and J by 8 bases, with 10 bases between them. The CDR3 has 10 residues. The CDR3 loop reads CSAAVEGYTF. The CDR3 DNA reads as TGCAGTGCCGCGGTAGAAGGCTACACCTTC.

To note about this clonotype: This sequence may be a read error, since a much larger clone differs from it by one base. CDR3 in amino acids: CASKQGVQPQHF. The CDR3 DNA reads TGTGCCAGTAAACAGGGAGTTCAGCCCCAGCATTTT. The chain carries TRBV6-5 and TRBJ1-5; maybe TRBD1 (6 bases). V gave up 9 bases and J gave up 6 bases, with 12 bases separating them. Germline-derived CDR1 and CDR2 are MNHEY and SVGAGI. The CDR3 is made up of 12 amino acids.

This clonotype was observed many times. V usage is TRBV4-1 and J usage is TRBJ2-7, with D possibly matching TRBD1 (5 bases). This CDR3 has 19 amino acids. Per germline, CDR1 MGHRA and CDR2 YSYEKL. V was trimmed by 2 bases and J by 1 base, leaving 24 bases between them. The DNA for the CDR3 is TGCGCCAGCAGCCAAATAGGGCCTCCGTACGGCAGGGAATCCTACGAGCAGTACTTC. It is translated as CASSQIGPPYGRESYEQYF.

This clonotype has just a few counts. The V gene is TRBV27, the J gene TRBJ2-5; no clear D gene. The CDR3 length is 15 residues. CDR1 and CDR2 from the germline V gene are MNHEY and SMNVEV (reference sequence). Trimming took off 3 bases at V and 4 bases at J, with 15 bases between the two ends. The CDR3 here is CASSLGSTRPETQYF. CDR3 coding DNA: TGTGCCAGCAGTTTGGGTAGTACGCGGCCAGAGACCCAGTACTTC.

Many counts were recorded for this clonotype. This sequence joins TRBV6-1 and TRBJ2-3; D unresolved. Looked up from germline, CDR1 is MNHNS and CDR2 is SASEGT. This CDR3 spans 15 amino acids. Trimming took 5 bases from V and 2 from J, leaving 14 bases between them. For the CDR3, the DNA is TGTGCCAGCAGTCTTTTCAGCGAGACCACAGATACGCAGTATTTT. The encoded protein is CASSLFSETTDTQYF.

This clonotype was counted a few times. The gene calls are TRBV27 and TRBJ1-2; possibly TRBD1 for D (6 bases). With 5 bases removed from V and 7 bases from J, the gap between germline ends came to 14 bases. Looked up from germline, CDR1 is MNHEY and CDR2 is SMNVEV (reference sequence). The CDR3 loop spans 13 amino acids. CDR3 bases: TGTGCCAGCAGTCCGCCGACAGGTTTTGGCTACACCTTC. It specifies CASSPPTGFGYTF.

This clonotype has a count of ten or more. V usage is TRBV5-1 and J usage is TRBJ2-3, with a possible D match to TRBD2 (7 bases). The germline gives CDR1 SGHRS, CDR2 YFSETQ. V gave up 3 bases and J gave up 6 bases, with 11 bases separating them. This CDR3 is 13 amino acids long. In nucleotides, the CDR3 is TGCGCCAGCAGCTCGGGGGGCCGCGATACGCAGTATTTT. Protein: CASSSGGRDTQYF.

This clonotype occurred many times. The V call is TRBV15, the J call TRBJ2-1; 11 nucleotides agree with TRBD1. The CDR3 is 17 residues long. Germline assignment: CDR1 LNHNV and CDR2 YYDKDF (reference sequence). V lost 0 bases, J lost 6 bases, and 7 bases stayed unmatched. The CDR3 region has the DNA TGTGCCACCAGCAGAGACGGACAGGGGGCGCGGGGCAATGAGCAGTTCTTC. Amino acids: CATSRDGQGARGNEQFF.